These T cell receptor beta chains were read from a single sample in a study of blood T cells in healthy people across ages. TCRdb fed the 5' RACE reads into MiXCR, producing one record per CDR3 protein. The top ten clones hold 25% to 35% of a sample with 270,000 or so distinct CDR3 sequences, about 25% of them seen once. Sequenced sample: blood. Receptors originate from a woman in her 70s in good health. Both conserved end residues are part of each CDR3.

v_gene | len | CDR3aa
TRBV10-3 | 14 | CAIRAGTDNSPLHF
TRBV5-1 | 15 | CASSQGGQGNYEQYF
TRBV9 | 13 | CASSPSGPQTQYF
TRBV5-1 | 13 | CASSLSENTEAFF
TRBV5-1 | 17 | CASATQFGTGGGTEAFF
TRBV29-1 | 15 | CSVGSGALGQNIQYF
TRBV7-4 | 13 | CASSCAEGNTIYF
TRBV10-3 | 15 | CAISESAKSYNEQFF
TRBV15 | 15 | CATSTIPSGANVLTF
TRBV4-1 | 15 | CASRFLDRGADTQYF
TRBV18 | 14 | CASVRTSGINEQFF
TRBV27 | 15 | CASSHSDGAYNEQFF
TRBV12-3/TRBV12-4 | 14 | CASTTGPLNEKLFF
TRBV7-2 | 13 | CASSLVWGQKLFF
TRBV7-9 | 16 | CASSLGRNTTNEKLFF
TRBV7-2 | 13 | CASSVTSLTEQFF
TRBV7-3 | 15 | CASSLTGTDNSPLHF
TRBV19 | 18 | CASSSSTAGVFGANVLTF
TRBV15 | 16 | CAAAMAAGGMDNEQFF
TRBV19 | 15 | CASSRGQTLNTEALF
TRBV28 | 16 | CASRPAGAGGSYEQYF
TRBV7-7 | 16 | CASSVTAGGSYNEQFF
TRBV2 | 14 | CASWTPGLGDTQYF
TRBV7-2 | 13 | CASSPQVTGELFF
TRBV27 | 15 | CASSPRAGFSYEQYF
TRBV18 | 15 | CASSPLAGGPDTQYF
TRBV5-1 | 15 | CASSHMADTAEKLFF
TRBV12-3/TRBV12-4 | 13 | CASSLGPSLNYEF
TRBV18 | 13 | CASSSDSNQPQHF
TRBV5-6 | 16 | CASSFGLAEVRDEQFF
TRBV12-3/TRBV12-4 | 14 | CASSLGVGGSPLHF
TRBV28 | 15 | CASRTEWEVSETQYF
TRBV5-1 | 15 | CASSPGRLEDTEAFF
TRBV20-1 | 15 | CSAPSKLRVGETQYF
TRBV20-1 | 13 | CSACLDGENIQYF
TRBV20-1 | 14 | CSASGPSGSYEQYF
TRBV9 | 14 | CASSVMSTNEKLFF
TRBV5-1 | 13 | CASSWPDSYGYTF
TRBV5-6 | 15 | CASSLEERDVHEQYF
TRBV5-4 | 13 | CASSPDGDYGYTF
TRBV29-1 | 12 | CSVGQATDTQYF
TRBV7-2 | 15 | CASRPGTSGAYEQCF
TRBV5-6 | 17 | CASSRSLAGVYYNEQFF
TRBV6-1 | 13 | CASSEQGKETQYF
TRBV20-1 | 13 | CSATGTGSEKLFF
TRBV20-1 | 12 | CSARDTGLVPFF
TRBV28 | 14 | CASTPRGVYYEQYF
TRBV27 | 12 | CANSRVGETQYF
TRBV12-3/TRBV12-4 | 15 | CASSFGQGDSYEQYF
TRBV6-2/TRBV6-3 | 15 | CASSPVTSGKNIQYF
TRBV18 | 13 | CASSREESQPQHF
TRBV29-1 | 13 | CSVYETGYTEAFF
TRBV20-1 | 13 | CSARLAGEDEQFF
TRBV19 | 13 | CASTTSGSNEQFF
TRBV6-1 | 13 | CASGETVNTEAFF
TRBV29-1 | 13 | CSVDKGMGETQYF
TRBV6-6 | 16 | CASSTGIAETYNEQFF
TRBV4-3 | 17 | CASSQVGPGSASNEQYF
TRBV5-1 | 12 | CASSPTGDEQFF